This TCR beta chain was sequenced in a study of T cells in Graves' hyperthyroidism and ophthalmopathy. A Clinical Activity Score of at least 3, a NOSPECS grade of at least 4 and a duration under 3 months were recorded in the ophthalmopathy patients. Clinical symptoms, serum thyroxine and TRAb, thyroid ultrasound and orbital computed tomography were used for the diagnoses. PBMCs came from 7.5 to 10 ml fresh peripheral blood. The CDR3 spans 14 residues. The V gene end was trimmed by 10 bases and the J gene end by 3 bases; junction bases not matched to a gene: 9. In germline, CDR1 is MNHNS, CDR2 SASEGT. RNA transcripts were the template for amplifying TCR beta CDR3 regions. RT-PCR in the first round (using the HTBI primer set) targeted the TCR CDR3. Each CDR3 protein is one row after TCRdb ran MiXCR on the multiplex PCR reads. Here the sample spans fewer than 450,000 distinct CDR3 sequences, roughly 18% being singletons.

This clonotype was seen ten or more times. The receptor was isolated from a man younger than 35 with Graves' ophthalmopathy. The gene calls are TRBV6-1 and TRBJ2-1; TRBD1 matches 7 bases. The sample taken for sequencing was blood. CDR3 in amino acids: CATPRAGGYNEQFF. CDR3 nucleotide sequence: TGTGCCACCCCTCGGGCAGGGGGCTACAATGAGCAGTTCTTC.